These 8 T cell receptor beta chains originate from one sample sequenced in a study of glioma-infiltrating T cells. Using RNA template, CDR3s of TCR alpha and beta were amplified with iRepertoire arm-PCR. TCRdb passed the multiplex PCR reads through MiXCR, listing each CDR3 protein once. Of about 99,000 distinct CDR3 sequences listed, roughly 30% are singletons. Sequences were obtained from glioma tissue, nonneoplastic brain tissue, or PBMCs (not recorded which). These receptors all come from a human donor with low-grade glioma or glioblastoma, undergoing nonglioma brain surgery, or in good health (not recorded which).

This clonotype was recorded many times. CDR3 DNA: TGTGCCAGCAGCTTAATGGGGGACAGGGATGAGCAGTTCTTC. It yields the protein CASSLMGDRDEQFF. The chain carries TRBV7-3 and TRBJ2-1, with 9 bases identical to TRBD1. The CDR3 is 14 residues long. The V segment lost 1 base and the J segment 8 bases; nucleotides outside the gene matches: 3. CDR1 is SGHTA and CDR2 is FQGTGA in the germline V gene.

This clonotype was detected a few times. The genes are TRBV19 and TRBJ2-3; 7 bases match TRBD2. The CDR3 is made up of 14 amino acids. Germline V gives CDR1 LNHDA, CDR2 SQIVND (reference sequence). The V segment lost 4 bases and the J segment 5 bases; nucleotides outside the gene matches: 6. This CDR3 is CASSTRGKGDTQYF. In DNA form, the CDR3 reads TGTGCCAGTAGTACGCGGGGGAAAGGAGATACGCAGTATTTT.

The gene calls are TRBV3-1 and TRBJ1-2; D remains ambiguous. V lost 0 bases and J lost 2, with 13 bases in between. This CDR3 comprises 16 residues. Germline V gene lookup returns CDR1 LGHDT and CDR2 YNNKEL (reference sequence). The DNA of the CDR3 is TGTGCCAGCAGCCAAGATCTGAAAGAGAACAACTATGGCTACACCTTC. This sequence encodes CASSQDLKENNYGYTF.

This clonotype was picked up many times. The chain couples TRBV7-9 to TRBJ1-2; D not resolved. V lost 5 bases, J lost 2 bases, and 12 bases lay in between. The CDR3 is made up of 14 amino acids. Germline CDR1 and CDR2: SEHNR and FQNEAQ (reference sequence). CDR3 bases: TGTGCCAGCAGCGTATTAGGGCGGAACTATGGCTACACCTTC. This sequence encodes CASSVLGRNYGYTF. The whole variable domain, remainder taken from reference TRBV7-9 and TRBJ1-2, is DTGVSQNPRHKITKRGQNVTFRCDPISEHNRLYWYRQTLGQGPEFLTYFQNEAQLEKSRLLSDRFSAERPKGSFSTLEIQRTEQGDSAMYLCASSVLGRNYGYTFGSGTRLTVV.

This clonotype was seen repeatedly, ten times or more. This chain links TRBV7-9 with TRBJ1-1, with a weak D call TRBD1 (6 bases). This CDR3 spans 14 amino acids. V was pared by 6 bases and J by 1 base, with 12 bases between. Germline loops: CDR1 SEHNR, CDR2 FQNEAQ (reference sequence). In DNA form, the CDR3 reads TGTGCCAGCAGACCTAGGGGGTCGAACACTGAAGCTTTCTTT. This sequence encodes CASRPRGSNTEAFF.

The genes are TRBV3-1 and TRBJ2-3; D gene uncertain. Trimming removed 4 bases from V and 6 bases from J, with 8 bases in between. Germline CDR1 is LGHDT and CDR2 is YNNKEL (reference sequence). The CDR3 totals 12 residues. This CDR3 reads CASSLRFDTQYF. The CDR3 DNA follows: TGTGCCAGCAGCCTAAGATTTGATACGCAGTATTTT.

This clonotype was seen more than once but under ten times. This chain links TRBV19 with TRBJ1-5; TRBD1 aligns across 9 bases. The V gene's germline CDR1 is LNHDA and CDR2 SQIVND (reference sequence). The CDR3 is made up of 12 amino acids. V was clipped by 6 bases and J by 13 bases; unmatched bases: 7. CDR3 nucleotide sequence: TGTGCCAGTAGCCAGGACAGGGGCAATCAGCATTTT. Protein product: CASSQDRGNQHF.

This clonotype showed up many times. The CDR3 region is CASSFEGTRVYEQYF. CDR3 DNA: TGTGCCAGCAGCTTCGAGGGGACAAGAGTGTACGAGCAGTACTTC. The chain uses TRBV7-2 and TRBJ2-7, with a tentative D call TRBD1 (6 bases). V lost 3 bases, J lost 4 bases, and 16 bases lay in between. The CDR3 runs to 15 residues. Per germline, CDR1 SGHTA and CDR2 FQGNSA.